This is a list of T cell receptor beta chains from one sample in a study of blood T cell repertoires in COVID-19. TCRdb's copy holds only in-frame clones and misses some; the assay was immunoSEQ multiplex PCR. The sample has about 150,000 clones; roughly 83% are singletons. Sequencing was carried out using peripheral blood. The origin of the receptors is a woman in her sixties or seventies with acute or convalescent COVID-19. Both conserved end residues are part of each CDR3. The D gene is left open where the match is weak. The size entry is marked missing in some rows and otherwise reads once, few, many or a size class.

TRBV2	TRBJ1-2	.	.	TGTGCCAGCAGGGAGGGGACTGCCAACTATGGCTACACCTTC	CASREGTANYGYTF
TRBV18	TRBJ1-4	TRBD1	.	TGTGCCAGCTCACCAACCCAGGGGGCGGAAGGTGAAAAACTGTTTTTT	CASSPTQGAEGEKLFF
TRBV5-1	TRBJ2-5	TRBD2	.	TGCGCCAGCAGCTTGGCCGTCCTAGCGGGAGTAAACCCCCAAGAGACCCAGTACTTC	CASSLAVLAGVNPQETQYF
TRBV5-4	TRBJ2-1	TRBD2	.	TGTGCCAGCAGCCTGAGCGGGGGGGCATCCTACAATGAGCAGTTCTTC	CASSLSGGASYNEQFF
TRBV6-6	TRBJ1-3	.	.	TGTGCCAGCAGTTACGCCAAAAAGCTCTCTGGAAACACCATATATTTT	CASSYAKKLSGNTIYF
TRBV10-3	TRBJ2-1	TRBD1	.	TGTGCCATCAGTGATCCTCCAGGGGGATTGGGATCATACAATGAGCAGTTCTTC	CAISDPPGGLGSYNEQFF
TRBV5-1	TRBJ1-5	.	.	TGCGCCAGCAGCTTGGCCGGGGGGCGCGGTCAGCCCCAGCATTTT	CASSLAGGRGQPQHF
TRBV19	TRBJ1-6	.	.	TGTGCCAGTAAGGGACTTGGGGCCATGGGAAATTCACCCCTCCACTTT	CASKGLGAMGNSPLHF
TRBV27	TRBJ2-5	TRBD1	few	TGTGCCAGCAGTTCGACAGGGGAGACCCAGTACTTC	CASSSTGETQYF
TRBV12-3/TRBV12-4	TRBJ2-3	.	.	TGTGCCAGCAGGGACGGTCGGGAGTATACGCAGTATTTT	CASRDGREYTQYF
TRBV2	TRBJ2-3	TRBD2	.	TGTGCCAGCAGAGCAAAGACTAGCGGGGTCGCAGATACGCAGTATTTT	CASRAKTSGVADTQYF
TRBV25-1	TRBJ1-4	.	few	TGTGCCAGCAGTGACCCGGGGGCAACTAATGAAAAACTGTTTTTT	CASSDPGATNEKLFF
TRBV5-4	TRBJ2-5	TRBD2	.	TGTGCCAGCAGCCAACTAGCGGGGAGCTCCGGGGAGACCCAGTACTTC	CASSQLAGSSGETQYF
TRBV19	TRBJ1-1	TRBD1	.	TGTGCCAGTAGTGGACAGGGGGCTCCAGGGACTGAAGCTTTCTTT	CASSGQGAPGTEAFF
TRBV7-2	TRBJ2-5	TRBD2	.	TGTGCCAGCAGCGTAACTAGCGGGGGCGCCCTGAAGACCCAGTACTTC	CASSVTSGGALKTQYF
TRBV30	TRBJ1-6	TRBD1	.	TGTGCCCTCGCTCCTGGACAGGCGAATTATAATTCACCCCTCCACTTT	CALAPGQANYNSPLHF
TRBV3-1/TRBV3-2	TRBJ1-4	TRBD1	.	TGTGCCAGCAGCTTAGGGACAGGGAGGGATGAAAAACTGTTTTTT	CASSLGTGRDEKLFF
TRBV6-5	TRBJ1-1	TRBD1	.	TGTGCCAGCAGTTACGGGGACAGGAACACTGAAGCTTTCTTT	CASSYGDRNTEAFF
TRBV5-6	TRBJ1-2	.	once	TGTGCCAGCAGCTTATTTACAGGGAGATATGGCTACACCTTC	CASSLFTGRYGYTF
TRBV7-6	TRBJ2-5	.	.	TGTGCCAGCAGCTCCACGACCAAGGGGGAGACCCAGTACTTC	CASSSTTKGETQYF
TRBV19	TRBJ1-5	TRBD1	.	TGTGCCAGTAGTGCTCATACAGGGGCCGGGAGAAGCAATCAGCCCCAGCATTTT	CASSAHTGAGRSNQPQHF
TRBV5-1	TRBJ1-2	.	.	TGCGCCAGCAGCTTAGGGGAGGCCAGAACATCCTATGGCTACACCTTC	CASSLGEARTSYGYTF
TRBV7-8	TRBJ2-3	TRBD2	once	TGTGCCAGCACTCGGCGGGGGGACACAGATACGCAGTATTTT	CASTRRGDTDTQYF
TRBV5-1	TRBJ2-1	.	.	TGCGCCAGCAGATTAGCCTCCGACTCCTACAATGAGCAGTTCTTC	CASRLASDSYNEQFF
TRBV7-2	TRBJ1-3	.	.	TGTGCCAGCAGCTCGCGGGTCTCGATAGGAAACACCATATATTTT	CASSSRVSIGNTIYF
TRBV11-2	TRBJ2-7	.	.	TGTGCCAGCAGCTTTATACAGTACACCTACGAGCAGTACTTC	CASSFIQYTYEQYF
TRBV10-3	TRBJ1-3	TRBD1	once	TGTGCCATCAGTGAGGGACAGGGTACCGACACCATATATTTT	CAISEGQGTDTIYF
TRBV6-6	TRBJ2-2	.	.	TGTGCCAGCAGGCGGGACAGCACCGGGGAGCTGTTTTTT	CASRRDSTGELFF
TRBV9	TRBJ1-3	.	.	TGTGCCAGCAGCGAGGCAGGGAACTCTGGAAACACCATATATTTT	CASSEAGNSGNTIYF
TRBV11-3	TRBJ1-3	.	few	TGTGCCAGCAGCGTGCGGTCTGGAAACACCATATATTTT	CASSVRSGNTIYF
TRBV12-5	TRBJ1-3	.	.	TGTGCTAGTGGTTTGGTACCGGGGACACCTGGAAACACCATATATTTT	CASGLVPGTPGNTIYF
TRBV5-6	TRBJ2-6	.	.	TGTGCCAGCAGCTTGTGGCAGACTACTGGGGCCAACGTCCTGACTTTC	CASSLWQTTGANVLTF
TRBV7-9	TRBJ2-3	.	.	TGTGCCAGCAGCTCCCTTGACAGGACAGATACGCAGTATTTT	CASSSLDRTDTQYF
TRBV10-3	TRBJ1-2	TRBD1	many	TGTGCCATCAGTAAAGGGGGCAAAGATGGCTACACCTTC	CAISKGGKDGYTF
TRBV27	TRBJ1-2	.	.	TGTGCCAGCAGTTTAACCGGAGCAGGAGGCAACTATGGCTACACCTTC	CASSLTGAGGNYGYTF
TRBV30	TRBJ1-5	.	.	TGTGCCTGGAGTTCAACGACATATCAGCCCCAGCATTTT	CAWSSTTYQPQHF
TRBV6-5	TRBJ2-3	.	.	TGTGCCAGCAGTTTCCAACAGGGCTATACGCAGTATTTT	CASSFQQGYTQYF
TRBV2	TRBJ1-2	.	.	TGTGCCAGCAGTGATTCCCGGGGTATCCATGGCTACACCTTC	CASSDSRGIHGYTF
TRBV7-2	TRBJ2-2	TRBD2	.	TGTGCCAGCAGCACACGGGGGGGAAACACCGGGGAGCTGTTTTTT	CASSTRGGNTGELFF
TRBV2	TRBJ1-1	TRBD1	.	TGTGCCAGCAGTAGTACAGGGGGAGAGACTGAAGCTTTCTTT	CASSSTGGETEAFF
TRBV6-5	TRBJ1-3	.	.	TGTGCCAGCAGACCGACAGCTCACTCTGGAAACACCATATATTTT	CASRPTAHSGNTIYF
TRBV21-1	TRBJ1-5	.	.	TGTGCCAGCAGCAAAAGAAGACAGGGGGCTAATCAGCCCCAGCATTTT	CASSKRRQGANQPQHF
TRBV11-3	TRBJ1-1	.	.	TGTGCCAGCACCCCCGGGGGTTGGGGAACTGAAGCTTTCTTT	CASTPGGWGTEAFF
TRBV11-2	TRBJ1-5	.	.	TGTGCCAGCAGCTTAGATACGAGGCAGCCCCAGCATTTT	CASSLDTRQPQHF